A single sample gave rise to the 10 T cell receptor beta chains below, sequenced in a study of CD8 T cells in Susac syndrome. RNA amounts of about 0.45 to 1 ug underwent reverse transcription with random hexamers. A single record per CDR3 protein comes from TCRdb applying MiXCR to the immunoSEQ multiplex PCR reads. Of about 83,000 distinct CDR3 sequences in the sample, about 95% are singletons; the top ten hold about 0.39%. Sample: CD8+ T cells from PBMCs. The source is a human donor with Susac syndrome.

The rearrangement uses TRBV13 and TRBJ2-5; weak D call: TRBD2 (5 bases). The germline V gene has CDR1 PRHDT and CDR2 FYEKMQ (reference sequence). The CDR3 is 14 residues long. The V end lost 0 bases, the J end lost 7 bases, and 12 bases lay between the germline ends. The chain's CDR3 is CASSLGRSGGTQYF. The DNA for the CDR3 is TGTGCCAGCAGCTTAGGCCGGAGCGGCGGGACCCAGTACTTC.

This chain links TRBV4-2 with TRBJ2-5; TRBD1 might be the D (5 bases). Germline V gives CDR1 LGHNA, CDR2 YNFKEQ. Trimming shortened V by 2 bases and J by 2 bases, and 12 bases separated the two germline ends. The CDR3 extends over 15 amino acids. CDR3 bases: TGTGCCAGCAGCCAATCTCCAGGGCCTCAAGAGACCCAGTACTTC. Translation gives CASSQSPGPQETQYF.

The genes are TRBV3-1 and TRBJ2-5; 12 bases fit TRBD2. V shed 3 bases and J 3 bases; nucleotides not matched to a gene: 5. CDR1 and CDR2 (germline): LGHDT, YNNKEL (reference sequence). The CDR3 totals 16 residues. The CDR3 nucleotides are TGTGCCAGCAGCCAGCCTAGCGGGGGGGAGAAAGAGACCCAGTACTTC. Translating it yields CASSQPSGGEKETQYF.

The chain joins TRBV28 to TRBJ1-4; D call uncertain. Germline assignment: CDR1 MDHEN and CDR2 SYDVKM. The V gene lost 2 bases and the J gene lost 7 bases, with 5 bases spanning the gap. The CDR3 runs to 12 residues. CDR3 protein: CASSLLPEKLFF. The CDR3 DNA sequence: TGTGCCAGCAGTTTACTTCCTGAAAAACTGTTTTTT.

This chain connects TRBV11-2 to TRBJ2-5; no definite D call. Germline CDR1 reads SGHAT; CDR2 reads FQNNGV. The CDR3 runs to 14 residues. Trimming cost V 3 bases and J 2 bases, with 10 bases left between them. The CDR3, as DNA: TGTGCCAGCAGCTTGCCGGGTGTACAAGAGACCCAGTACTTC. Its protein is CASSLPGVQETQYF.

The genes are TRBV7-2 and TRBJ2-1, with 8 bases lining up with TRBD2. Germline lookup yields CDR1 SGHTA and CDR2 FQGNSA. Losses at the gene ends were 5 bases for V and 9 bases for J; bases not matched to a gene: 6. The CDR3 is 13 amino acids. The CDR3 spells CASSPRGGIEQFF. DNA for the CDR3: TGTGCCAGCAGCCCCCGGGGGGGGATTGAGCAGTTCTTC.

Here the CDR3 reads CASSIQGDTQYF. The DNA for the CDR3 is TGTGCCAGCAGCATCCAAGGAGATACGCAGTATTTT. The chain couples TRBV25-1 to TRBJ2-3; D is unclear. V gave up 6 bases and J gave up 5 bases, with 9 bases separating them. CDR3 length equals 12 residues. Germline V gene data show CDR1 as MGHDK and CDR2 as SYGVNS.

The rearrangement links TRBV29-1 to TRBJ1-3; the D is unclear. Trimming removed 2 bases from V and 2 bases from J, with 10 bases in between. The CDR3 spans 14 residues. Germline-derived CDR1 and CDR2 are SQVTM and ANQGSEA. The CDR3 spells CSVEILGAGNTIYF. The CDR3 bases are TGCAGCGTTGAAATTTTGGGAGCTGGAAACACCATATATTTT.

The rearrangement uses TRBV15 and TRBJ1-5, with D tentatively TRBD1 (6 bases). The V gene lost 1 base and the J gene lost 11 bases, with 15 bases spanning the gap. The CDR3 length is 14 residues. Germline CDR1 reads LNHNV; CDR2 reads YYDKDF (reference sequence). The CDR3 bases are TGTGCCACCAGCAGAGGGGCCCAGGACAGCTCCCAGCATTTT. Translated: CATSRGAQDSSQHF.

The count of this clonotype is one. V is TRBV28 and J is TRBJ1-1, with D unclear. Trimming removed 2 bases at V and 5 bases at J, with 21 bases between. In germline, CDR1 is MDHEN, CDR2 SYDVKM. The CDR3 is 17 residues long. The CDR3 DNA follows: TGTGCCAGCAGTTTACGCTGGGTCGGCCGGAAAGGGACTGAAGCTTTCTTT. Its translation: CASSLRWVGRKGTEAFF.